A selection of T cell receptor beta chains follows, all from one sample in a study of cytomegalovirus exposure and HLA in healthy donors. Only in-frame clones appear in the TCRdb table, and some are missing; sequencing was by immunoSEQ multiplex PCR. The repertoire holds fewer than 200,000 clones, with approximately 70% as singletons. The sample taken for sequencing was PBMCs. The receptors shown here come from a human donor in good health. The CDR3 runs from the conserved cysteine through the conserved F or W. Each record gives: J gene, V gene, clone size, D gene, CDR3 DNA, CDR3 protein. The D gene is left open where the match is weak. Expanded clones are given a class, and other clones once, few, many or no size at all.

TRBJ1-2,TRBV6-5,.,TRBD1,TGTGCCAGCAGCCTGACAGGGGATGGGGGCTACACCTTC,CASSLTGDGGYTF
TRBJ2-5,TRBV2,.,TRBD1,TGTGCCAGCACCAAACTGGGGACAGAACAAGAGACCCAGTACTTC,CASTKLGTEQETQYF
TRBJ1-2,TRBV25-1,few,.,TGTGCCAGCAGTGAATCGGGGAGTAGCTACACCTTC,CASSESGSSYTF
TRBJ1-2,TRBV9,once,.,TGTGCCAGCAGCGTAGAACAGGGCTACTATGGCTACACCTTC,CASSVEQGYYGYTF
TRBJ2-7,TRBV7-2,.,TRBD2,TGTGCCAGCAGTCTTCGGGGGGGATTCTACGAGCAGTACTTC,CASSLRGGFYEQYF
TRBJ1-2,TRBV5-1,.,.,TGCGCCAGCAGCTTTGACAGTGACTATGGCTACACCTTC,CASSFDSDYGYTF
TRBJ1-1,TRBV5-1,once,.,TGCGCCAGCAGCGGACTGGGGAACACTGAAGCTTTCTTT,CASSGLGNTEAFF
TRBJ2-1,TRBV6-1,.,.,TGTGCCAGCAGTGAACGGAAGGGAGGTAGCAATGAGCAGTTCTTC,CASSERKGGSNEQFF
TRBJ2-3,TRBV10-2,.,TRBD2,TGCGCCAGCAGTGAGTCCCCCTTTAGCGGGGGGAACACAGATACGCAGTATTTT,CASSESPFSGGNTDTQYF
TRBJ2-1,TRBV6-1,.,.,.,CASSTSGTSYNEQFF
TRBJ1-2,TRBV19,.,.,TGTGCCAGTAGTGCCTTAAACTTATATGGCTACACCTTC,CASSALNLYGYTF
TRBJ1-2,TRBV6-5,.,TRBD1,TGTGCCAGCAACCGACAGGGCGTCGACTATGGCTACGCCTTC,CASNRQGVDYGYAF
TRBJ1-2,TRBV10-3,.,.,TGTGCCATCAGGAAAATTTTAGCTAACTATGGCTACACCTTC,CAIRKILANYGYTF
TRBJ1-2,TRBV11-2,.,.,TGTGCCAGCAGCTTAGGGACAGCTTCGAACTATGGCTACACCTTC,CASSLGTASNYGYTF
TRBJ1-1,TRBV5-4,few,.,TGTGCCAGCAGCTTGGTTGGGCTGCAGAACACTGAAGCTTTCTTT,CASSLVGLQNTEAFF
TRBJ1-1,TRBV30,.,TRBD1,TGTGCCTGGAGTGTCACAGGGGGCACTGAAGCTTTCTTT,CAWSVTGGTEAFF
TRBJ2-7,TRBV4-1,once,TRBD1,TGCGCCAGCAGCCATACCGGGACAGCCTACGAGCAGTACTTC,CASSHTGTAYEQYF
TRBJ1-1,TRBV18,.,.,TGTGCCAGCTCACAGGGGATGAACACTGAAGCTTTCTTT,CASSQGMNTEAFF
TRBJ2-1,TRBV30,.,TRBD2,TGTGCCTATACTAGCGGGGGGGCCGATGAGCAGTTCTTC,CAYTSGGADEQFF
TRBJ2-6,TRBV30,.,.,TGTGCCTGGGGAGACAGGCTATACTCTGGGGCCAACGTCCTGACTTTC,CAWGDRLYSGANVLTF
TRBJ1-2,TRBV28,.,.,TGTGCCAGCAGCCTCGCAGGGAAATACTATGGCTACACCTTC,CASSLAGKYYGYTF
TRBJ2-1,TRBV11-3,.,.,TGTGCCAGCAGCCCTGGCCCAGCGGAGTCCAATGAGCAGTTCTTC,CASSPGPAESNEQFF
TRBJ1-4,TRBV28,few,.,TGTGCCAGCAGTTTCGGAGGGGCAACTAATGAAAAACTGTTTTTT,CASSFGGATNEKLFF
TRBJ2-7,TRBV6-5,.,TRBD1,TGTGCCAGCAGTTACACAGGGGGTTGGATGGGCGAGCAGTACTTC,CASSYTGGWMGEQYF
TRBJ2-2,TRBV25-1,.,TRBD2,TGTGCCAGCAGTCGGGGGGAGAGGACCGGGGAGCTGTTTTTT,CASSRGERTGELFF
TRBJ2-7,TRBV9,.,TRBD1,TGTGCCAGCAGCGGGGGCCGGAGCAGGGGGCGGGCTGGGGGGCAGTACTTC,CASSGGRSRGRAGGQYF
TRBJ1-6,TRBV19,.,.,TGTGCCAGTCAGGAAGAATTCGGTCATAATTCACCCCTCCACTTT,CASQEEFGHNSPLHF
TRBJ2-7,TRBV7-2,few,.,TGTGCCAGCAGCTTAGGAGCGGTAGGGACCTACGAGCAGTACTTC,CASSLGAVGTYEQYF
TRBJ2-3,TRBV15,.,TRBD2,TGTGCCACCAGCAGCAAAACCCCTTCGTCGGGAGGGCGAGGCACAGATACGCAGTATTTT,CATSSKTPSSGGRGTDTQYF
TRBJ2-1,TRBV6-5,once,TRBD2,TGTGCCAGCAGTTACGTAGCGGGCGCGTCAAATGAGCAGTTCTTC,CASSYVAGASNEQFF
TRBJ2-1,TRBV9,.,TRBD2,TGTGCCAGCAGCGCTAGCGGGGGGGCGTTTAATGAGCAGTTCTTC,CASSASGGAFNEQFF
TRBJ1-1,TRBV18,.,.,TGTGCCAGCTCACCACTCGGGGGGGAGACTGAAGCTTTCTTT,CASSPLGGETEAFF
TRBJ2-1,TRBV30,few,TRBD1,TGTGCCTGGAGTGACGGGACAGGGGGCGATTTCGGGCAGTTCTTC,CAWSDGTGGDFGQFF
TRBJ1-6,TRBV19,.,.,TGTGCCAGTAGTCCCCGGTGGAAGGGGCATAATTCACCCCTCCACTTT,CASSPRWKGHNSPLHF
TRBJ1-1,TRBV5-1,.,.,TGCGCCAGCAGCGGACAGTTGAACACTGAAGCTTTCTTT,CASSGQLNTEAFF
TRBJ2-1,TRBV9,.,TRBD2,TGTGCCAGCAGCGTAGACAGCGGGGGGGGAGCCCTATACAATGAGCAGTTCTTC,CASSVDSGGGALYNEQFF
TRBJ1-2,TRBV6-5,few,.,TGTGCCAGCAGTCTGGACTTGTCTCATGGCTACACCTTC,CASSLDLSHGYTF
TRBJ1-1,TRBV19,.,TRBD1,TGTGCCAGTAGTGAACCGGGACAGGGGGCTTTTGAAGCTTTCTTT,CASSEPGQGAFEAFF
TRBJ1-5,TRBV11-3,.,.,TGTGCCAGCAGCTTAGATACGAATTCCTCGGGGAGGGGGAGCAATCAGCCCCAGCATTTT,CASSLDTNSSGRGSNQPQHF
TRBJ2-3,TRBV5-1,.,TRBD2,TGCGCCAGCAGCTTGGTAACGGGGGGGGGCACAGATACGCAGTATTTT,CASSLVTGGGTDTQYF